What follows are 10 T cell receptor beta chains derived from one specimen sequenced in a study of T cell responses to AZD1222 COVID-19 vaccine. This table comes from immunoSEQ multiplex PCR, and its TCRdb copy is limited to in-frame clones, with some not included. The sample comprises fewer than 200,000 clones, 85% to 90% of which are singletons, and 1.5% to 2% rests with the top ten. Sequenced here: peripheral blood, sampled on day 0 of AZD1222 vaccination. These receptors all come from an adult in good health.

The V and J genes are TRBV6-5 and TRBJ1-5, with D unclear. This CDR3 is built from 15 residues. Germline V CDR1 and CDR2: MNHEY, SVGAGI. V gave up 5 bases and J gave up 4 bases, with 15 bases separating them. CDR3 sequence (DNA): TGTGCCAGCAGTCTTGGTACAGCCCCAAATCAGCCCCAGCATTTT. Protein product: CASSLGTAPNQPQHF.

The chain uses TRBV10-2 and TRBJ1-6; 9 bases are a match to TRBD1. Germline values: CDR1 WSHSY, CDR2 SAAADI. This CDR3 spans 16 amino acids. With V trimmed by 6 bases and J by 7 bases, 10 bases remained unmatched. The CDR3 sequence: CASRDPGQGRNSPLHF. DNA for the CDR3: TGCGCCAGCAGAGACCCGGGACAGGGAAGAAATTCACCCCTCCACTTT.

This chain links TRBV2 with TRBJ1-2, with D unclear. Germline V gene lookup returns CDR1 SNHLY and CDR2 FYNNEI. This CDR3 has 12 amino acids. The V end lost 4 bases, the J end lost 10 bases, and 13 bases lay between the germline ends. CDR3: CASSGSGENYTF. The DNA for the CDR3 is TGTGCCAGCAGTGGGTCTGGGGAGAACTACACCTTC.

CDR3 sequence: CASSWTDYGYTF. CDR3 nucleotide sequence: TGCGCCAGCAGTTGGACAGATTATGGCTACACCTTC. The chain combines TRBV10-1 with TRBJ1-2, with D perhaps TRBD1 (6 bases). The germline V gene encodes CDR1 WNHNN and CDR2 SYGVQD (reference sequence). This CDR3 is built from 12 residues. Trimming removed 5 bases from V and 5 bases from J, with 9 bases in between.

This rearrangement joins TRBV23-1 to TRBJ2-7; 9 bases agree with TRBD2. TRBV23-1 falls under the ORF class, with uncertain function. The CDR3 loop spans 16 amino acids. The junction had 9 bases not matched to a gene; V was cut back by 2 bases and J by 4 bases. CDR3 amino acids: CASSQNPLAGSYEQYF. As DNA, the CDR3 is TGCGCCAGCAGTCAAAACCCCCTAGCGGGAAGTTACGAGCAGTACTTC.

J is TRBJ1-5 and V is TRBV7-2; 7 bases fit TRBD1. The germline V gene has CDR1 SGHTA and CDR2 FQGNSA. J was trimmed by 6 bases and V by 1 base; bases with no gene match: 6. The CDR3 extends over 15 amino acids. The CDR3 DNA is TGTGCCAGCAGCTTAGGGGCGGCAGGGGGTCAGCCCCAGCATTTT. It codes for CASSLGAAGGQPQHF.

The chain uses TRBV11-2 and TRBJ1-5, with 8 positions matching TRBD1. This CDR3 is 15 amino acids long. With V trimmed by 3 bases and J by 6 bases, 7 bases remained unmatched. Germline V gene sequence: CDR1 SGHAT, CDR2 FQNNGV. CDR3 amino acids: CASSLASGGGQPQHF. CDR3 nucleotide sequence: TGTGCCAGCAGCTTGGCGTCAGGGGGCGGTCAGCCCCAGCATTTT.

The chain links TRBV2 to TRBJ1-2, with D unresolved. The CDR3 totals 13 residues. With 8 bases removed from V and 2 bases from J, the gap between germline ends came to 12 bases. The germline V gene has CDR1 SNHLY and CDR2 FYNNEI. The CDR3 spells CASAGRSNYGYTF. The CDR3 DNA follows: TGTGCCAGCGCCGGGAGATCGAACTATGGCTACACCTTC.

CDR3 loop: CASKVSSGNTIYF. The CDR3, as DNA: TGTGCCAGTAAAGTCAGCTCTGGAAACACCATATATTTT. The gene calls are TRBV19 and TRBJ1-3; no clear D gene. The CDR3 is 13 amino acids. Trimming left V 7 bases short and J 0 bases short, with 7 bases between. In germline, CDR1 is LNHDA, CDR2 SQIVND (reference sequence).

This clone has a single count. V and J are TRBV6-6 and TRBJ1-2; D gene unclear. CDR3 size: 14 residues. With 2 bases removed from V and 2 bases from J, the gap between germline ends came to 9 bases. CDR1 is MNHNY, CDR2 SVGAGI, per germline (reference sequence). The CDR3 reads CASSYGTANYGYTF. The CDR3 region has the DNA TGTGCCAGCAGTTACGGAACAGCGAACTATGGCTACACCTTC.